Each of the 17 T cell receptor beta chains below was sequenced from the same sample in a study of T cell responses to AZD1222 COVID-19 vaccine. Sequenced by immunoSEQ multiplex PCR; TCRdb stores in-frame clones only, minus some. The sample lists hundreds of thousands of clones; almost 95% were seen once. The material was peripheral blood, obtained 28 days after the second AZD1222 dose. Every receptor here comes from an adult who received the AZD1222 COVID-19 vaccine.

V is TRBV4-3 and J is TRBJ1-3, with D possibly matching TRBD1 (6 bases). Germline V gene lookup returns CDR1 LGHNA and CDR2 YSLEER. The V end lost 0 bases, the J end lost 4 bases, and 19 bases lay between the germline ends. The CDR3 loop spans 18 amino acids. The CDR3 region is CASSQDPPPGEGGNTIYF. CDR3 nucleotides: TGCGCCAGCAGCCAAGATCCCCCACCAGGGGAAGGGGGAAACACCATATATTTT.

The V and J genes are TRBV27 and TRBJ2-1; perhaps TRBD2 as D (6 bases). This CDR3 has 15 amino acids. Germline V gene lookup returns CDR1 MNHEY and CDR2 SMNVEV (reference sequence). V was shortened by 4 bases and J by 0 bases, with 10 bases between the two germline ends. CDR3 coding DNA: TGTGCCAGCAGTTGGCAGCGGGCCTCCTACAATGAGCAGTTCTTC. Its translation is CASSWQRASYNEQFF.

CDR3 sequence (DNA): TGTGCCAGCAGCCAATTTGGAGGGACAGTACAAGAGACCCAGTACTTC. Protein: CASSQFGGTVQETQYF. The chain uses TRBV3-1 (or the pseudogene TRBV3-2) and TRBJ2-5; maybe TRBD1 (7 bases). The CDR3 contains 16 residues. Germline V gives CDR1 LGHDT, CDR2 YNNKEL (reference sequence). Trimming took off 2 bases at V and 2 bases at J, with 15 bases between the two ends.

The chain is built from TRBV2 and TRBJ2-7; D is perhaps TRBD1 (6 bases). Trimming removed 6 bases from V and 6 bases from J, with 15 bases in between. Germline V gene sequence: CDR1 SNHLY, CDR2 FYNNEI. This CDR3 is 13 amino acids long. The CDR3 bases are TGTGCCAGCAGGGTCTGGACAGATGGCGAGCAGTACTTC. This encodes CASRVWTDGEQYF.

This chain connects TRBV23-1 to TRBJ1-5; D is unresolved. TRBV23-1 is placed among ORFs of uncertain function. Trimming pared 0 bases from V and 2 bases from J, leaving 11 bases between. This CDR3 comprises 16 residues. This CDR3 is CASSQSCFNGNQPQHF. The CDR3 nucleotides read TGCGCCAGCAGTCAATCGTGCTTTAACGGCAATCAGCCCCAGCATTTT.

CDR3 amino acids: CASTRDRGSYGYTF. The CDR3 DNA is TGTGCCAGCACCCGTGACAGGGGAAGCTATGGCTACACCTTC. The chain employs TRBV6-5 and TRBJ1-2, with 8 positions matching TRBD1. V lost 7 bases to trimming and J lost 4 bases; unmatched junction nucleotides: 8. The CDR3 has 14 amino acids. CDR1 is MNHEY and CDR2 is SVGAGI in the germline V gene.

The gene calls are TRBV14 and TRBJ2-3; the D gene is possibly TRBD1 (5 bases). The CDR3 is 14 residues long. Trimming stripped 0 bases from V and 5 bases from J, with 9 bases between. Germline assignment: CDR1 SGHDN and CDR2 FVKESK. The CDR3 sequence is CASSQEPGIDTQYF. In nucleotides, the CDR3 is TGTGCCAGCAGCCAAGAACCAGGGATAGATACGCAGTATTTT.

The chain carries TRBV9 and TRBJ1-2, with D tentatively TRBD1 (6 bases). Germline assignment: CDR1 SGDLS and CDR2 YYNGEE. Between the trimmed V and J ends, which lost 4 bases and 8 bases, there was a span of 21 bases. The CDR3 is 15 residues long. The CDR3 DNA sequence: TGTGCCAGCAGCCCAGGGACATCCGGGAGGTACGGCTACACCTTC. Translated: CASSPGTSGRYGYTF.

This chain joins TRBV6-5 and TRBJ2-7; no clear D. The germline V gene encodes CDR1 MNHEY and CDR2 SVGAGI. The CDR3 is 14 amino acids. The V end was cut by 6 bases, the J end by 2 bases, with 14 bases between. CDR3 nucleotide sequence: TGTGCCAGCAGCCCCTGGGTGGGTACCTACGAGCAGTACTTC. This codes for CASSPWVGTYEQYF.

The genes are TRBV28 and TRBJ1-2; 7 bases fit TRBD1. The CDR3 covers 13 residues. Germline CDR1 and CDR2: MDHEN and SYDVKM. J was trimmed by 10 bases and V by 6 bases; bases with no gene match: 11. CDR3 protein: CASSPPGQVDYTF. The CDR3 nucleotides read TGTGCCAGCAGCCCCCCTGGACAGGTCGACTACACCTTC.

V and J are TRBV5-1 and TRBJ1-1, with D unclear. This CDR3 is built from 14 residues. Trimming took off 0 bases at V and 2 bases at J, with 8 bases between the two ends. Germline V CDR1 and CDR2: SGHRS, YFSETQ. The CDR3 is CASSLETSNTEAFF. The DNA of the CDR3 is TGCGCCAGCAGCTTGGAAACCAGTAACACTGAAGCTTTCTTT.

The CDR3 region is CASSESARIRGPDTQYF. The CDR3 DNA reads TGTGCCAGCAGTGAATCAGCGAGGATCCGAGGCCCAGATACGCAGTATTTT. The chain couples TRBV25-1 to TRBJ2-3, with unresolved D. The germline V gene encodes CDR1 MGHDK and CDR2 SYGVNS. The CDR3 length is 17 residues. Trimming cost V 1 base and J 4 bases, with 18 bases left between them.

V gene TRBV28 combines with J gene TRBJ1-2; D is unresolved. Trimming took off 2 bases at V and 8 bases at J, with 12 bases between the two ends. The CDR3 runs to 13 residues. Germline V gives CDR1 MDHEN, CDR2 SYDVKM. The CDR3 coding sequence is TGTGCCAGCAGTTTAGGTGGATCTCGGGGCTACACCTTC. This gives the protein CASSLGGSRGYTF.

The chain's CDR3 is CASSLGQGSTEAFF. The CDR3 nucleotides read TGTGCCAGCAGCTTAGGACAGGGAAGCACTGAAGCTTTCTTT. The V call is TRBV7-3, the J call TRBJ1-1; 8 bases are shared with TRBD1. Germline CDR1 SGHTA, CDR2 FQGTGA. V was pared by 2 bases and J by 4 bases, with 3 bases of the junction left unmatched. This CDR3 comprises 14 residues. Variable domain in full (rest from reference TRBV7-3 and TRBJ1-1): GAGVSQTPSNKVTEKGKYVELRCDPISGHTALYWYRQSLGQGPEFLIYFQGTGAADDSGLPNDRFFAVRPEGSVSTLKIQRTERGDSAVYLCASSLGQGSTEAFFGQGTRLTVV.

V usage is TRBV2 and J usage is TRBJ1-1, with 10 bases identical to TRBD1. Germline CDR1 is SNHLY and CDR2 is FYNNEI. The V gene end was trimmed by 4 bases and the J gene end by 5 bases; junction bases not matched to a gene: 4. The CDR3 runs to 14 residues. CDR3 nucleotide sequence: TGTGCCAGCAGTGGGACAGGGGGAAGAACTGAAGCTTTCTTT. Protein: CASSGTGGRTEAFF.

This rearrangement joins TRBV10-3 to TRBJ2-1, with 10 bases matching TRBD2. V trimming: 4 bases; J trimming: 1 base; junction bases outside the gene matches: 1. This CDR3 contains 15 residues. The germline gives CDR1 ENHRY, CDR2 SYGVKD. CDR3: CAISVAGGSYNEQFF. CDR3 bases: TGTGCCATCAGTGTAGCGGGGGGTTCCTACAATGAGCAGTTCTTC.

The chain has TRBV28 and TRBJ2-1, with 9 nucleotides matching TRBD2. Germline V gene lookup returns CDR1 MDHEN and CDR2 SYDVKM. Unmatched junction bases numbered 16, after V lost 7 bases and J lost 9 bases. The CDR3 is made up of 16 amino acids. CDR3 nucleotide sequence: TGTGCCAGCACCTCAGGGGGTAGCGGGAGACGGCGTGAGCAGTTCTTC. Amino acid sequence: CASTSGGSGRRREQFF.